The 23 T cell receptor beta chains below all came from one sample that was sequenced in a study of cytomegalovirus exposure and HLA in healthy donors. Some clones are missing from TCRdb's copy, which holds only in-frame ones; the method was immunoSEQ multiplex PCR. The sample carries fewer than 400,000 clones, approximately 90% recorded once. Sequenced input: PBMCs. The receptors stem from a woman aged 18-35 years in good health and CMV-seronegative.

The chain carries TRBV6-5 and TRBJ1-1, with D tentatively TRBD1 (5 bases). This CDR3 region has 14 residues. Per the germline V gene, CDR1 is MNHEY and CDR2 is SVGAGI. The V and J ends lost 2 bases and 4 bases respectively, with 11 bases between them. CDR3 in amino acids: CASSYLGGTTEAFF. Here the CDR3 DNA reads TGTGCCAGCAGTTACCTAGGCGGGACCACTGAAGCTTTCTTT.

Remarks on this clone: The sample carries other DNA sequences with the same CDR3. This sequence joins TRBV5-1 and TRBJ2-5, with 9 bases matching TRBD1. J was trimmed by 4 bases and V by 0 bases; bases with no gene match: 4. The CDR3 covers 15 residues. The germline CDR1 and CDR2 sequences are SGHRS and YFSETQ. The CDR3: CASSLAGQGSETQYF. The CDR3, as DNA: TGCGCCAGCAGCTTGGCCGGACAGGGGTCAGAGACCCAGTACTTC.

V is TRBV9 and J is TRBJ2-2; a possible D gene is TRBD2 (5 bases). The CDR3 has 15 residues. V gave up 0 bases and J gave up 7 bases, with 13 bases separating them. Germline V gene data show CDR1 as SGDLS and CDR2 as YYNGEE. The CDR3 region has the DNA TGTGCCAGCAGCGTAGAAATGGCGGGCGGCGGGGAGCTGTTTTTT. Translated: CASSVEMAGGGELFF.

This clone occurred many times. The chain recombines TRBV9 with TRBJ2-2, with no clear D. Germline V gives CDR1 SGDLS, CDR2 YYNGEE. The CDR3 totals 17 residues. V was pared by 4 bases and J by 0 bases, with 16 bases between. The CDR3 nucleotides are TGTGCCAGCAGCCTCGTGCCACTACCTGCGAACACCGGGGAGCTGTTTTTT. Translation: CASSLVPLPANTGELFF. Full variable domain (outside the CDR3, taken from reference TRBV9 and TRBJ2-2): DSGVTQTPKHLITATGQRVTLRCSPRSGDLSVYWYQQSLDQGLQFLIQYYNGEERAKGNILERFSAQQFPDLHSELNLSSLELGDSALYFCASSLVPLPANTGELFFGEGSRLTVL.

This clone was picked up one time. The rearrangement uses TRBV15 and TRBJ2-7; a possible D gene is TRBD2 (7 bases). V dropped 0 bases and J dropped 6 bases, with 27 bases sitting between them. Germline V gives CDR1 LNHNV, CDR2 YYDKDF (reference sequence). The CDR3 loop spans 19 amino acids. The CDR3 loop reads CATSRDFIALTGGGLEQYF. The CDR3 DNA sequence: TGTGCCACCAGCAGAGATTTCATTGCTTTGACAGGCGGGGGTCTCGAGCAGTACTTC.

The chain employs TRBV6-1 and TRBJ2-6; D unclear. The CDR3 is 14 amino acids. Germline values: CDR1 MNHNS, CDR2 SASEGT. V lost 3 bases, J lost 0 bases, and 3 bases lay in between. DNA of the CDR3: TGTGCCAGCAGTGACCTCTCTGGGGCCAACGTCCTGACTTTC. Protein product: CASSDLSGANVLTF.

The rearrangement uses TRBV7-2 and TRBJ2-5, with TRBD2 matching 7 bases. Germline CDR1 and CDR2: SGHTA and FQGNSA. The CDR3 length is 15 residues. With V trimmed by 3 bases and J by 4 bases, 8 bases remained unmatched. CDR3: CASSLDGRWGETQYF. CDR3 nucleotides: TGTGCCAGCAGCTTGGACGGGAGGTGGGGAGAGACCCAGTACTTC.

This sequence joins TRBV27 and TRBJ1-1, with TRBD1 identical over 8 bases. This CDR3 has 15 amino acids. Germline values: CDR1 MNHEY, CDR2 SMNVEV (reference sequence). The J segment lost 4 bases and the V segment lost 3 bases, leaving 7 bases of the junction unmatched. CDR3 amino acids: CASSFWTGTSTEAFF. The CDR3 coding sequence is TGTGCCAGCAGTTTCTGGACAGGGACTTCCACTGAAGCTTTCTTT.

The rearrangement uses TRBV29-1 and TRBJ1-2; D uncertain. The CDR3 is 11 residues long. Germline V gives CDR1 SQVTM, CDR2 ANQGSEA. The V gene lost 6 bases and the J gene lost 1 base, with 6 bases spanning the gap. The CDR3, as DNA: TGCAGCGTAGGGAGTAACTATGGCTACACCTTC. Protein sequence: CSVGSNYGYTF.

V gene TRBV25-1 combines with J gene TRBJ2-7; D perhaps matches TRBD1 (6 bases). V lost 4 bases and J 3 bases, leaving 13 bases between the germline ends. The CDR3 runs to 14 residues. The V gene's germline CDR1 is MGHDK and CDR2 SYGVNS. The CDR3 reads CASSVTGHNYEQYF. The CDR3 DNA reads as TGTGCCAGCAGTGTCACGGGACACAACTACGAGCAGTACTTC.

The chain couples TRBV4-3 to TRBJ2-2; 8 bases align to TRBD1. Trimming at V came to 0 bases and at J to 5 bases, leaving 2 bases not matched to a gene. The CDR3 contains 15 residues. Germline loops: CDR1 LGHNA, CDR2 YSLEER. CDR3 sequence: CASSQDRTGTGELFF. The CDR3 nucleotides read TGCGCCAGCAGCCAAGATCGGACAGGGACCGGGGAGCTGTTTTTT.

The rearrangement uses TRBV5-1 and TRBJ2-5; 11 positions agree with TRBD2. After removal of 0 bases from V and 5 bases from J, the junction contained 3 bases not matched to a gene. This CDR3 spans 15 amino acids. Germline CDR1 reads SGHRS; CDR2 reads YFSETQ. The CDR3 region has the DNA TGCGCCAGCAGCTTGGGACTAGCGGGATGGGAGACCCAGTACTTC. It translates to CASSLGLAGWETQYF. The full variable domain, completed using reference TRBV5-1 and TRBJ2-5, is KAGVTQTPRYLIKTRGQQVTLSCSPISGHRSVSWYQQTPGQGLQFLFEYFSETQRNKGNFPGRFSGRQFSNSRSEMNVSTLELGDSALYLCASSLGLAGWETQYFGPGTRLLVL.

The chain joins TRBV7-9 to TRBJ2-3, with a weak D call TRBD1 (6 bases). CDR3 length: 15 residues. CDR1 and CDR2 from the germline V gene are SEHNR and FQNEAQ (reference sequence). The V end lost 8 bases, the J end lost 3 bases, and 18 bases lay between the germline ends. CDR3 nucleotides: TGTGCCAGCCTACAGACAGGCTCAACAACAGATACGCAGTATTTT. This sequence encodes CASLQTGSTTDTQYF.

The chain is built from TRBV2 and TRBJ2-1; 9 nucleotides agree with TRBD2. The CDR3 runs 15 residues. Germline V gene sequence: CDR1 SNHLY, CDR2 FYNNEI. V shed 6 bases and J 6 bases; nucleotides not matched to a gene: 9. In DNA, the CDR3 is TGTGCCAGCAGCGGGGTAGCGGGAGTCGGCAATGAGCAGTTCTTC. Its protein is CASSGVAGVGNEQFF.

The V call is TRBV29-1, the J call TRBJ2-1; 13 bases align to TRBD2. Losses at the gene ends were 6 bases for V and 4 bases for J; bases not matched to a gene: 12. CDR3 length: 17 amino acids. Per the germline V gene, CDR1 is SQVTM and CDR2 is ANQGSEA. The CDR3 DNA sequence: TGCAGCGTGGCCGGGACTAGCGGGACCCACAAGTACAATGAGCAGTTCTTC. Amino acid sequence: CSVAGTSGTHKYNEQFF.

The V and J genes are TRBV6-5 and TRBJ2-7; 14 bases are shared with TRBD2. CDR1 and CDR2 from the germline V gene are MNHEY and SVGAGI. The CDR3 is 15 residues long. V lost 2 bases, J lost 5 bases, and 2 bases stayed unmatched. CDR3 in DNA: TGTGCCAGCAGTTACCAGACTAGCGGGAGGGACGAGCAGTACTTC. It specifies CASSYQTSGRDEQYF.

The chain joins TRBV27 to TRBJ2-3; TRBD2 aligns across 7 bases. V trimming: 8 bases; J trimming: 4 bases; junction bases outside the gene matches: 6. The CDR3 sequence is 13 residues long. The germline gives CDR1 MNHEY, CDR2 SMNVEV (reference sequence). CDR3 in DNA: TGTGCCAGCTCAGGACTAGGGGCAGATACGCAGTATTTT. As protein: CASSGLGADTQYF.

J is TRBJ2-5 and V is TRBV4-3, with D possibly being TRBD2 (7 bases). V was shortened by 1 base and J by 4 bases, with 16 bases between the two germline ends. Germline-derived CDR1 and CDR2 are LGHNA and YSLEER. This CDR3 spans 16 amino acids. The CDR3 nucleotides are TGCGCCAGCAGCCAAGGACAGAGGGGGGGCGGAGAGACCCAGTACTTC. Translation gives CASSQGQRGGGETQYF.

This clone has only a few counts. The chain is built from TRBV27 and TRBJ1-3, with a weak D call TRBD1 (5 bases). Per germline, CDR1 MNHEY and CDR2 SMNVEV (reference sequence). Trimming took 2 bases from V and 0 from J, leaving 8 bases between them. The CDR3 covers 15 residues. The chain's CDR3 is CASSLGRGSGNTIYF. The CDR3 DNA sequence: TGTGCCAGCAGTTTAGGGAGGGGCTCTGGAAACACCATATATTTT.

The sample holds one count of this clone. The J gene is TRBJ2-7, the V gene TRBV6-5; D gene ambiguous. V lost 0 bases to trimming and J lost 1 base, with 10 bases between them. The CDR3 is made up of 15 amino acids. CDR1 is MNHEY and CDR2 is SVGAGI in the germline V gene. CDR3 sequence reads: CASSYSIARSYEQYF. CDR3 in DNA: TGTGCCAGCAGTTACTCGATTGCCAGATCCTACGAGCAGTACTTC.

The chain carries TRBV12-5 and TRBJ2-5; 8 bases map to TRBD2. J gave up 5 bases and V 5 bases, and 4 bases lay outside the gene matches. The CDR3 contains 13 residues. Looked up from germline, CDR1 is LGHNT and CDR2 is FRNRAP. The CDR3 sequence is CASGSGRLETQYF. In DNA form, the CDR3 reads TGTGCTAGTGGTAGCGGGAGACTGGAGACCCAGTACTTC. Filled out from reference TRBV12-5 and TRBJ2-5, the complete variable domain reads DARVTQTPRHKVTEMGQEVTMRCQPILGHNTVFWYRQTMMQGLELLAYFRNRAPLDDSGMPKDRFSAEMPDATLATLKIQPSEPRDSAVYFCASGSGRLETQYFGPGTRLLVL.

The V gene is TRBV27, the J gene TRBJ1-1, with D possibly being TRBD1 (5 bases). This CDR3 region has 15 residues. Germline V gene lookup returns CDR1 MNHEY and CDR2 SMNVEV (reference sequence). Trimming removed 2 bases at V and 4 bases at J, with 14 bases between. This chain's CDR3 is CASSLSFQGFTEAFF. For the CDR3, the DNA is TGTGCCAGCAGTTTAAGTTTTCAGGGATTCACTGAAGCTTTCTTT.

This chain connects TRBV6-7 to TRBJ2-7; 8 bases are a match to TRBD1. TRBV6-7 is assigned to the ORF class and has an uncertain function. This CDR3 comprises 15 residues. V was clipped by 5 bases and J by 6 bases; unmatched bases: 12. The CDR3 loop reads CASSHHRGLECEQYF. For the CDR3, the DNA is TGTGCCAGCAGTCACCACAGGGGGTTGGAATGCGAGCAGTACTTC.